The source of this T cell receptor (beta chain) is a study of long-term antiretroviral therapy in people with HIV. Regarding the study as a whole: The ART regimens used between 2004 and 2017 may be less effective than current ones.

The V end lost 2 bases, the J end lost 0 bases, and 10 bases lay between the germline ends. This CDR3 has 15 residues. Germline V CDR1 and CDR2: SGHRS, YFSETQ. immunoSEQ v3.0 was run at survey level. TCRdb's copy holds only in-frame clones and misses some; the assay was immunoSEQ multiplex PCR. The sample includes some 25,000 clones, 70% to 85% of them seen just once. Turning to this clone: The target antigen is unknown.

The chain carries TRBV5-1 and TRBJ2-3; D is possibly TRBD2 (6 bases). This clonotype was obtained from a man aged 30 to 39 with HIV. The sequences come from unsorted PBMCs, collected 0.7 years before starting antiretroviral therapy. This CDR3 is CASSLAGASTDTQYF. The DNA of the CDR3 is TGCGCCAGCAGCTTAGCGGGTGCTAGCACAGATACGCAGTATTTT.